This paragraph covers one T cell receptor (beta chain) sequence. The target of this receptor is not known. Per-base qualities were not stored, and no clone one base away is much larger. This entry belongs to a study of vaccination effects on CD4 cells after COVID-19 (dated by TCRdb to 2021 to 2024). In the study overall: In the ViraFEST assay, PBMC were stimulated with viral peptide pools, and TCR sequencing was then used to find antigen-specific CD4+ T cell clonotypes based on their expansion. Each participant received two doses of an mRNA SARS-CoV-2 vaccine, either BNT162b2 or mRNA-1273. Approximately 2 million PBMC per well were cultured with approximately 10 ug/ml peptides in IMDM containing approximately 4.5% human AB serum, about 10 IU/ml IL-2 and gentamicin. SARS-CoV-2 spike-specific CD4+ TCR repertoires from before and after mRNA vaccination were compared in COVID-19 convalescent patients and in infection-naive vaccine recipients. A total of some eleven COVID-19 convalescent patients and a handful of SARS-CoV-2-naive healthy vaccine recipients were included in the full study. The Oncomine TCR Beta short-read assay on an Illumina iSeq 100 was used to sequence cultures from other donors in the study. Paper-wide results and their limitations: Both infection-induced and vaccine-induced clones contracted markedly at late post-vaccination timepoints, which is consistent with waning T cell responses. The study was limited by a small number of convalescent patients, and early post-infection timepoints were lacking. In healthy vaccine recipients, vaccine-induced clones were almost all SARS-CoV-2 mono-reactive, with only 1 of 255 being cross-reactive with common cold coronaviruses.

After roughly 11 days of culture, CD4+ T cells were isolated with the EasySep CD4+ T cell isolation kit. Negative nucleocapsid antibody results before and after vaccination confirmed that the healthy vaccine recipients had no prior SARS-CoV-2 infection. On days 3 and 7, half of the culture medium was replaced with fresh IL-2-containing medium. Unless otherwise noted, each peptide stimulation condition was cultured in triplicate wells. Using Ficoll-Paque Plus gradient centrifugation, PBMC were separated from whole blood and then either used fresh or cryopreserved at -140C. Genomic DNA was extracted from cultured CD4+ T cells with the QIAamp micro DNA kit. The junction shows trimming of 2 bases on V and 4 bases on J, plus 16 bases between the germline ends. The CDR3 runs 16 amino acids, cysteine and phenylalanine included. The entry retains the CDR3 DNA only, 48 bases that are in frame from base 1. Looking up the germline V gene yields CDR1 SGHTS and CDR2 YDEGEE.

The library was generated by the immunoSEQ multiplex PCR assay. DNA from the CD4+ T cells that had been cultured and isolated underwent TCR beta CDR3 sequencing. In the source study's methods: Non-productive TCR sequences were removed and reads were trimmed to the CDR3 region, keeping CDR3s of at least 7 amino acids. The MANAFEST web app was used to identify antigen-specific clonotypes by comparing expansion in peptide wells with expansion in reference cultures. For clones to be considered positive, expansion at FDR<0.05 versus reference and all other wells, an odds ratio above 5, and a frequency above 0.1% in two replicate wells were required. Cross-reactive clonotypes were defined as significantly expanded in SARS-CoV-2 spike wells and in at least one common cold coronavirus spike condition. Levenshtein distance calculated with the stringdist R package was used to assess CDR3 similarity, and unrooted trees were constructed with ape in R 3.6.1. Sourced from immuneACCESS, this table was stored by TCRdb with only in-frame sequences that have V and J called. A share of the clones is absent; for the studies checked, an unresolved V gene accounts for under half, and the remainder has no known explanation. That table furnishes V, J and clone size, whereas the DNA furnished D and trimming. Counted in this sample were 70,000 to 75,000 clones; more than 70% of them appeared once. The ten largest clones capture about 1.9% of the sample.

The chain employs TRBV5-8 and TRBJ2-4, with a tentative D gene TRBD2 over 5 matching bases. The source was CD4+ T cells from PBMCs cultured without peptide, collected before COVID-19 vaccination. This TCR was recovered from a human donor who received a COVID-19 vaccine. The CDR3 amino acid sequence is: CASSLYRDTVKNIQYF. The DNA is as follows: TGTGCCAGCAGCTTATACCGGGATACCGTAAAAAACATTCAGTACTTC. Joined to the reference TRBV5-8 and TRBJ2-4 proteins, this CDR3 gives the full variable domain: EAGVTQSPTHLIKTRGQQATLRCSPISGHTSVYWYQQALGLGLQFLLWYDEGEERNRGNFPPRFSGRQFPNYSSELNVNALELEDSALYLCASSLYRDTVKNIQYFGAGTRLSVL.